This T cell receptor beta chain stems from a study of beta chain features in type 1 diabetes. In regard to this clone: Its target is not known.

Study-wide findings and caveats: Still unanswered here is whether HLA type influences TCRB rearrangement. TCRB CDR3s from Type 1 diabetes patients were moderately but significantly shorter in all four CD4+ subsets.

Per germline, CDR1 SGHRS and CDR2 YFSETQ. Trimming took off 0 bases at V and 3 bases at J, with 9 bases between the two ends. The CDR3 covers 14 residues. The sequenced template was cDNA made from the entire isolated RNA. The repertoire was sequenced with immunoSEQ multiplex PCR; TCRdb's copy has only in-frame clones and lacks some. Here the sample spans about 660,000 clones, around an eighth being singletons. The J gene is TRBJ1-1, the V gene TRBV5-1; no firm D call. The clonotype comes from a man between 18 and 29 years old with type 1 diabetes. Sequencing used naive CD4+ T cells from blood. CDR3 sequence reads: CASSLARLHTEAFF. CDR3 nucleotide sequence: TGCGCCAGCAGCTTGGCCCGACTTCACACTGAAGCTTTCTTT.